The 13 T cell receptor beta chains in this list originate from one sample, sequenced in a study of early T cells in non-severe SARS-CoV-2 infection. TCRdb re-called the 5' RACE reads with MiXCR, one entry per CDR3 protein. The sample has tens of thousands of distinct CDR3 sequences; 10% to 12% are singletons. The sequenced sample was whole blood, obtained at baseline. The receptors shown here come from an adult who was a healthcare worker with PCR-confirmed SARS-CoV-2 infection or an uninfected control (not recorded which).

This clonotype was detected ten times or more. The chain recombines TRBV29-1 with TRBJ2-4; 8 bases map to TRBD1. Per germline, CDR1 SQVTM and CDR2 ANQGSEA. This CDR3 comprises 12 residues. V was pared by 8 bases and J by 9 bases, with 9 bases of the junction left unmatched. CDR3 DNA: TGCAGCTCTCGAGAAGGACAGGGCATTCAGTACTTC. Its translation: CSSREGQGIQYF.

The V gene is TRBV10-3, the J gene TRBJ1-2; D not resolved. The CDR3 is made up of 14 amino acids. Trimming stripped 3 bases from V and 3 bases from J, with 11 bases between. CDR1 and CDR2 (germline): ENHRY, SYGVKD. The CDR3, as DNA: TGTGCCATCAGTGAAGCGGTAGATTACTATGGCTACACCTTC. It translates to CAISEAVDYYGYTF.

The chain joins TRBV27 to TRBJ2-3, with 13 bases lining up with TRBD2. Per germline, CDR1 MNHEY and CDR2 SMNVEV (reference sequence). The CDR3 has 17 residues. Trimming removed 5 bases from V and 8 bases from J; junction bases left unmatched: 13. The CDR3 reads CASSPDGTSGARSTQYF. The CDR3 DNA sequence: TGTGCCAGCAGTCCTGACGGGACTAGCGGGGCCCGGAGTACGCAGTATTTT.

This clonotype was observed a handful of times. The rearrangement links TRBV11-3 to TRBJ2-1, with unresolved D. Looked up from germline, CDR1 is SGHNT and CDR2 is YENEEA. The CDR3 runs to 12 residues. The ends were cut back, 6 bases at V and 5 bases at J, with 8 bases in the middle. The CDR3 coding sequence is TGTGCCAGCAGGATGTTCGACAATGAGCAGTTCTTC. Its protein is CASRMFDNEQFF.

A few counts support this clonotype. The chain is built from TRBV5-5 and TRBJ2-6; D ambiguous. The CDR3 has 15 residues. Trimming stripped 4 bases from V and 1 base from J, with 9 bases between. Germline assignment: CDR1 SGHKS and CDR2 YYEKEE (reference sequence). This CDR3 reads CASSAPKSGANVLTF. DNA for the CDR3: TGTGCCAGCAGCGCCCCCAAGTCTGGGGCCAACGTCCTGACTTTC.

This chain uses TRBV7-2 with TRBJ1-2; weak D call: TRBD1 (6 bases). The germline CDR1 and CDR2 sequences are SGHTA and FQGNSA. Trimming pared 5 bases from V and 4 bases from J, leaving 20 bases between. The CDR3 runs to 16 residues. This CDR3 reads CASSPNRDISFYGYTF. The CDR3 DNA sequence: TGTGCCAGCAGCCCGAACCGGGACATTTCGTTCTATGGCTACACCTTC.

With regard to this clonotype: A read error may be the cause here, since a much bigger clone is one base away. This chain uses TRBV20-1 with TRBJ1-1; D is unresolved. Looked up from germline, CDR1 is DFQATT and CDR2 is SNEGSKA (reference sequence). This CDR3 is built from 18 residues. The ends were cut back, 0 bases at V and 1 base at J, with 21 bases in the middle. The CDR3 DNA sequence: TGCAGTGCTAGAGATGTAATAGCGGCGGTCTTTAGGAACACTGAAGCTTTCTTT. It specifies CSARDVIAAVFRNTEAFF.

The DNA of the CDR3 is TGCAGCGTCCCCCTCGGCCTCAGGACATCTAGGGAGCAGTTCTTC. Translating it yields CSVPLGLRTSREQFF. The chain is built from TRBV29-1 and TRBJ2-1; tentative D call: TRBD1 (5 bases). The CDR3 spans 15 residues. The V end lost 6 bases, the J end lost 10 bases, and 25 bases lay between the germline ends. Looked up from germline, CDR1 is SQVTM and CDR2 is ANQGSEA.

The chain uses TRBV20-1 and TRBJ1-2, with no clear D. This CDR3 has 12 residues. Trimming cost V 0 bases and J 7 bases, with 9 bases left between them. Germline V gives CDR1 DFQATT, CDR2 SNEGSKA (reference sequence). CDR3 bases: TGCAGTGCTAGAGACGAAGTTACTGGCTACACCTTC. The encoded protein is CSARDEVTGYTF.

The CDR3 DNA reads as TGTGCCTGGATCCGAGGGGGCACTGAAGCTTTCTTT. It yields the protein CAWIRGGTEAFF. This chain joins TRBV30 and TRBJ1-1, with D possibly being TRBD1 (6 bases). Germline V gene data show CDR1 as GTSNPN and CDR2 as SVGIG (reference sequence). V lost 4 bases and J 4 bases, leaving 10 bases between the germline ends. The CDR3 is 12 residues long.

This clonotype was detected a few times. The CDR3 coding sequence is TGTGCCAGCACCACTTCGAATTCACCCCTCCACTTT. It encodes CASTTSNSPLHF. V and J are TRBV12-3 or TRBV12-4 and TRBJ1-6; no reliable D call. This CDR3 has 12 residues. The germline V and J ends were trimmed by 7 bases and 7 bases, with 8 bases remaining between them.

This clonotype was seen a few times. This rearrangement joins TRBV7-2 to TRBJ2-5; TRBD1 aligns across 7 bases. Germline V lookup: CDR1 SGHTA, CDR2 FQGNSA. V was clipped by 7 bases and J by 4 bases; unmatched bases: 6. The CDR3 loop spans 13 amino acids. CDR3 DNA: TGTGCCAGCATCCGAGGGGGCGGAGAGACCCAGTACTTC. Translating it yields CASIRGGGETQYF.

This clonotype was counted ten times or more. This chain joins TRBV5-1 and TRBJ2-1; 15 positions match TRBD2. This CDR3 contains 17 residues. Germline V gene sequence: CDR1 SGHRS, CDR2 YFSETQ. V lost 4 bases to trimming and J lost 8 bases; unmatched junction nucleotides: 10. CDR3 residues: CASSPGLAGGNGDEQFF. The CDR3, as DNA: TGCGCCAGCAGCCCGGGACTAGCGGGGGGCAACGGGGATGAGCAGTTCTTC.